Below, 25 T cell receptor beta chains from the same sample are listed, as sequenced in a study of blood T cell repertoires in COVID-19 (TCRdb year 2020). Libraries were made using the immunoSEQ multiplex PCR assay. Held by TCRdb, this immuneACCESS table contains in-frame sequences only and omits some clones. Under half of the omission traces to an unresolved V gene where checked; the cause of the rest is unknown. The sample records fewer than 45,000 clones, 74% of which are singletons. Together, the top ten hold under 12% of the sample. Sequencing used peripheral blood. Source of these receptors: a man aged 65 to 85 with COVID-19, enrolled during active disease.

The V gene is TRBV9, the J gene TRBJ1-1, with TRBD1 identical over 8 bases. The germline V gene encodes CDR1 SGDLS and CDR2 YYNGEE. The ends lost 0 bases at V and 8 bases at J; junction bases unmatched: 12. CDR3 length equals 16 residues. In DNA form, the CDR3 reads TGTGCCAGCAGCGTAGCCCTGGACAGGGCCCCGGGGGAAGCTTTCTTT. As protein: CASSVALDRAPGEAFF.

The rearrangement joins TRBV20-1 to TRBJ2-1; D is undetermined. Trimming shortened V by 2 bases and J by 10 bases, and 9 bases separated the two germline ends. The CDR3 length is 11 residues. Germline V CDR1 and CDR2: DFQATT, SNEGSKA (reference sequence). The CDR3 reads CSARPAREQFF. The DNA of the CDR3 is TGCAGTGCTAGACCTGCTAGGGAGCAGTTCTTC.

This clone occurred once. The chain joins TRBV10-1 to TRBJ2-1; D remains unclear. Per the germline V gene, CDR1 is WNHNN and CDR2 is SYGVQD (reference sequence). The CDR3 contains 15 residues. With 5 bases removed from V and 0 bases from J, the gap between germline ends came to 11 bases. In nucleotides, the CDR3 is TGCGCCAGCAGTCGACATCCGAGCTCCTACAATGAGCAGTTCTTC. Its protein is CASSRHPSSYNEQFF.

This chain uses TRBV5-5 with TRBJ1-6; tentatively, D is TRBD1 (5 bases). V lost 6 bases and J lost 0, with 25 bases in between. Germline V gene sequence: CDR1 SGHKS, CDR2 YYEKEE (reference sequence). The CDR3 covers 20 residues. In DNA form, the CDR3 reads TGTGCCAGCACTCTGGAGGGCCGGGGCTCTCCTAGCTCCTATAATTCACCCCTCCACTTT. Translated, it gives CASTLEGRGSPSSYNSPLHF. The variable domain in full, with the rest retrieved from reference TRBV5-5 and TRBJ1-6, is DAGVTQSPTHLIKTRGQQVTLRCSPISGHKSVSWYQQVLGQGPQFIFQYYEKEERGRGNFPDRFSARQFPNYSSELNVNALLLGDSALYLCASTLEGRGSPSSYNSPLHFGNGTRLTVT.

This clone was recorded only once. CDR3 DNA: TGTGCCAGTACCCGCGGGAGGGGGGAGACGTATCAGCCCCAGCATTTT. Its translation: CASTRGRGETYQPQHF. The chain has TRBV19 and TRBJ1-5, with D possibly being TRBD1 (6 bases). The V gene lost 7 bases and the J gene lost 5 bases, with 21 bases spanning the gap. Germline V CDR1 and CDR2: LNHDA, SQIVND (reference sequence). The CDR3 has 16 amino acids.

The CDR3 sequence: CASTIQGNQPQHF. CDR3 DNA sequence: TGTGCCAGTACTATTCAGGGGAATCAGCCCCAGCATTTT. The chain employs TRBV19 and TRBJ1-5, with TRBD1 as a possible D gene (6 bases). CDR3 length: 13 residues. V gave up 7 bases and J gave up 4 bases, with 11 bases separating them. Germline values: CDR1 LNHDA, CDR2 SQIVND (reference sequence).

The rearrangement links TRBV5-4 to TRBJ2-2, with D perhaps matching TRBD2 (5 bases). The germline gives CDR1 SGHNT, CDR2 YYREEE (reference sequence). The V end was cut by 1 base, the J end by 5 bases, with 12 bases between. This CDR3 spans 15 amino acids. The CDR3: CASSLMAGGTGELFF. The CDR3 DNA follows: TGTGCCAGCAGCTTGATGGCGGGCGGGACCGGGGAGCTGTTTTTT.

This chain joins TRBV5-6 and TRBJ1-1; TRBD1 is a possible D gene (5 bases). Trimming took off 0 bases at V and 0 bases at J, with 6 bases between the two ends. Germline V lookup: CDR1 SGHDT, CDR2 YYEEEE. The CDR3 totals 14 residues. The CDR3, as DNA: TGTGCCAGCAGCTTGGGGACACTGAACACTGAAGCTTTCTTT. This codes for CASSLGTLNTEAFF.

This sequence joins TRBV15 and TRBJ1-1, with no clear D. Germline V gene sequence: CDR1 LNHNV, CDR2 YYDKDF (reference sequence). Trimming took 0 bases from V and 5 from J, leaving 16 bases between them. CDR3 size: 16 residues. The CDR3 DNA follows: TGTGCCACCAGCAGAGATGCGGGTTTCTTCGGGACTGAAGCTTTCTTT. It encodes CATSRDAGFFGTEAFF.

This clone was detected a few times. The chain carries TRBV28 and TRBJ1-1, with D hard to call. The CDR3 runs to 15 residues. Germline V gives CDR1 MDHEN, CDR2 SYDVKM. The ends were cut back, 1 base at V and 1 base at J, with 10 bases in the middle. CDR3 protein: CASSLFGAGNTEAFF. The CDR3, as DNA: TGTGCCAGCAGTTTATTTGGTGCCGGGAACACTGAAGCTTTCTTT.

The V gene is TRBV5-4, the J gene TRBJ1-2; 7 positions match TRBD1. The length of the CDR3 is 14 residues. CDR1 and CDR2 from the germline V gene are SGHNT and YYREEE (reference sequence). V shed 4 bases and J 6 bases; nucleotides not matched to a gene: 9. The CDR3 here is CASSKNRGFDGYTF. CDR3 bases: TGTGCCAGCAGCAAGAACAGGGGATTCGATGGCTACACCTTC.

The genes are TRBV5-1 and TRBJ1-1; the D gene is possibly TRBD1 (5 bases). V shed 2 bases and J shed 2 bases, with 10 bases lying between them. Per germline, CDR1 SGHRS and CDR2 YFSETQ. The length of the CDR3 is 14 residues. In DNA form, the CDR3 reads TGCGCCAGCAGCTTTGGTGGGGCAAACACTGAAGCTTTCTTT. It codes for CASSFGGANTEAFF.

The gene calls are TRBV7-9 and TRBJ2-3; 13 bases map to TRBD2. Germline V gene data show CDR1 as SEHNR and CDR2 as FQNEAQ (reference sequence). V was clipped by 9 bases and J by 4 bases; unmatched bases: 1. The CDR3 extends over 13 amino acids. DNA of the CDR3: TGTGCCAGTGGACTAGCGGGAGCAGATACGCAGTATTTT. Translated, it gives CASGLAGADTQYF.

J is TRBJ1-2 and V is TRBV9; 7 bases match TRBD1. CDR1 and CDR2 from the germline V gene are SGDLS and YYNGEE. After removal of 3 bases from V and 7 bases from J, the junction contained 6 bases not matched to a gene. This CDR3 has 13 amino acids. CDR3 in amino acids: CASSARDSLGYTF. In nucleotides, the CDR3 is TGTGCCAGCAGCGCCAGGGACAGTCTTGGCTACACCTTC.

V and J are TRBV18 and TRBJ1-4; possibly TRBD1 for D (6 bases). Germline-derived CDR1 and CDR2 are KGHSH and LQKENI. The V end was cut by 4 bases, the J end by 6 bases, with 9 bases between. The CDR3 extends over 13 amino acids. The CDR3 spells CASSRGQYEKLFF. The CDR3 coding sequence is TGTGCCAGCTCACGGGGGCAATATGAAAAACTGTTTTTT.

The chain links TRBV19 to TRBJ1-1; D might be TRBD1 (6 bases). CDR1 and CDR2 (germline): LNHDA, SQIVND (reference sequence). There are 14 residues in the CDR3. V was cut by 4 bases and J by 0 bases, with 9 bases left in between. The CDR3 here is CASSRDTLNTEAFF. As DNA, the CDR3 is TGTGCCAGTAGTAGGGACACCTTGAACACTGAAGCTTTCTTT.

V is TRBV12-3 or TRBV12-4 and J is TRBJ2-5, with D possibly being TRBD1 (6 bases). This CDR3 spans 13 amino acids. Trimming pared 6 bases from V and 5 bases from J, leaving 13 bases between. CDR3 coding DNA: TGTGCCAGCAGCTTCCAGGGGTCGGAGACCCAGTACTTC. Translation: CASSFQGSETQYF.

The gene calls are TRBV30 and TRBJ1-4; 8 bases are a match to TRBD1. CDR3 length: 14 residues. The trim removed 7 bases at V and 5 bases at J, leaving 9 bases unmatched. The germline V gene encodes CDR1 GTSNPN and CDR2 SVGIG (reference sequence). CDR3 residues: CASRQGPRNEKLFF. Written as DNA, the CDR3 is TGTGCCTCGCGACAGGGGCCACGGAATGAAAAACTGTTTTTT.

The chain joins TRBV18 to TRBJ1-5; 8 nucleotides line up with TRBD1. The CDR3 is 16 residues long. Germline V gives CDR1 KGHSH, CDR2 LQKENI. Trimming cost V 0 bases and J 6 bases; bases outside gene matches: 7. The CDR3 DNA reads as TGTGCCAGCTCACCACCGGCGGGACAGGTTGGTCAGCCCCAGCATTTT. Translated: CASSPPAGQVGQPQHF. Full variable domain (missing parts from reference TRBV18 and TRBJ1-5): NAGVMQNPRHLVRRRGQEARLRCSPMKGHSHVYWYRQLPEEGLKFMVYLQKENIIDESGMPKERFSAEFPKEGPSILRIQQVVRGDSAAYFCASSPPAGQVGQPQHFGDGTRLSIL.

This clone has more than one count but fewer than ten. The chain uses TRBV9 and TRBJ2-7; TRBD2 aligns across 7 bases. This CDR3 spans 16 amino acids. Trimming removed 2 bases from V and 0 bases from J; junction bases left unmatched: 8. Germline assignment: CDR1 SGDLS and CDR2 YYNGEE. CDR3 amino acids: CASSVGLGSYSYEQYF. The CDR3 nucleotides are TGTGCCAGCAGCGTCGGACTAGGGTCCTACTCCTACGAGCAGTACTTC.

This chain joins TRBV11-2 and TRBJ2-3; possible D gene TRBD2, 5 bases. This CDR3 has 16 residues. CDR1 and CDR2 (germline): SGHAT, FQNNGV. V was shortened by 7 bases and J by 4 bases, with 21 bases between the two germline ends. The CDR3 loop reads CASTPMKSLGADTQYF. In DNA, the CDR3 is TGTGCCAGCACCCCCATGAAGAGTCTGGGAGCAGATACGCAGTATTTT.

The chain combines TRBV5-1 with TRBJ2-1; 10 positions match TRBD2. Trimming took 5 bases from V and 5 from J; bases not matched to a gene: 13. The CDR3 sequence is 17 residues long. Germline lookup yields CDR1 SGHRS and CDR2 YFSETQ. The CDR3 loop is CASSPSRSSGGDNEQFF. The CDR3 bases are TGCGCCAGCAGTCCGAGCCGGTCCAGCGGGGGGGACAATGAGCAGTTCTTC.

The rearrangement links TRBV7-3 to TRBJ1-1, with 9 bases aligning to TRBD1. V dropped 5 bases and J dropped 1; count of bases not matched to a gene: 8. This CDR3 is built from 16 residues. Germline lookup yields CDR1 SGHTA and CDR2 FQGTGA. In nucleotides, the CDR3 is TGTGCCAGCAGCCCGGACAGGGGTAGGCCGAACACTGAAGCTTTCTTT. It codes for CASSPDRGRPNTEAFF.

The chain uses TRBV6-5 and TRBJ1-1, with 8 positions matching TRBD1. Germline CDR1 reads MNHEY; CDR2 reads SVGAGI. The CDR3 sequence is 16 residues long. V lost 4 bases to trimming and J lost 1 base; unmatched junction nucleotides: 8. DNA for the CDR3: TGTGCCAGCAGTTCAAGGGCCGGGACAGGGAACACTGAAGCTTTCTTT. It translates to CASSSRAGTGNTEAFF.

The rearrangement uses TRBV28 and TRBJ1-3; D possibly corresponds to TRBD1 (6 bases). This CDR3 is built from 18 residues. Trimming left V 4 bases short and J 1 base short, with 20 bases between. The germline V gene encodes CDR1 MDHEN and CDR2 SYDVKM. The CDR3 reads CASSSSQGSFRSGNTIYF. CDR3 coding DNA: TGTGCCAGCAGTTCATCACAGGGTAGCTTCCGATCTGGAAACACCATATATTTT.